This TCR beta chain is from a study of blood T cell repertoires in COVID-19. Here immunoSEQ multiplex PCR was the method, and the copy in TCRdb shows in-frame clones only, minus some. The sample lists 150,000 or so clones, 80% to 90% occurring once. This CDR3 has 17 residues. CDR1 is LGHNA and CDR2 is YSLEER in the germline V gene. With 0 bases clipped from V and 6 bases from J, the junction kept 13 bases outside the gene matches. The specimen was peripheral blood. The rearrangement links TRBV4-3 to TRBJ2-7, with 8 bases that match TRBD1. The clonotype comes from a woman aged 55-70 years with COVID-19, enrolled during active disease. CDR3 DNA sequence: TGCGCCAGCAGCCAAGATCTAGGTGGCCAGGGGGCGATCGAGCAGTACTTC. This encodes CASSQDLGGQGAIEQYF.